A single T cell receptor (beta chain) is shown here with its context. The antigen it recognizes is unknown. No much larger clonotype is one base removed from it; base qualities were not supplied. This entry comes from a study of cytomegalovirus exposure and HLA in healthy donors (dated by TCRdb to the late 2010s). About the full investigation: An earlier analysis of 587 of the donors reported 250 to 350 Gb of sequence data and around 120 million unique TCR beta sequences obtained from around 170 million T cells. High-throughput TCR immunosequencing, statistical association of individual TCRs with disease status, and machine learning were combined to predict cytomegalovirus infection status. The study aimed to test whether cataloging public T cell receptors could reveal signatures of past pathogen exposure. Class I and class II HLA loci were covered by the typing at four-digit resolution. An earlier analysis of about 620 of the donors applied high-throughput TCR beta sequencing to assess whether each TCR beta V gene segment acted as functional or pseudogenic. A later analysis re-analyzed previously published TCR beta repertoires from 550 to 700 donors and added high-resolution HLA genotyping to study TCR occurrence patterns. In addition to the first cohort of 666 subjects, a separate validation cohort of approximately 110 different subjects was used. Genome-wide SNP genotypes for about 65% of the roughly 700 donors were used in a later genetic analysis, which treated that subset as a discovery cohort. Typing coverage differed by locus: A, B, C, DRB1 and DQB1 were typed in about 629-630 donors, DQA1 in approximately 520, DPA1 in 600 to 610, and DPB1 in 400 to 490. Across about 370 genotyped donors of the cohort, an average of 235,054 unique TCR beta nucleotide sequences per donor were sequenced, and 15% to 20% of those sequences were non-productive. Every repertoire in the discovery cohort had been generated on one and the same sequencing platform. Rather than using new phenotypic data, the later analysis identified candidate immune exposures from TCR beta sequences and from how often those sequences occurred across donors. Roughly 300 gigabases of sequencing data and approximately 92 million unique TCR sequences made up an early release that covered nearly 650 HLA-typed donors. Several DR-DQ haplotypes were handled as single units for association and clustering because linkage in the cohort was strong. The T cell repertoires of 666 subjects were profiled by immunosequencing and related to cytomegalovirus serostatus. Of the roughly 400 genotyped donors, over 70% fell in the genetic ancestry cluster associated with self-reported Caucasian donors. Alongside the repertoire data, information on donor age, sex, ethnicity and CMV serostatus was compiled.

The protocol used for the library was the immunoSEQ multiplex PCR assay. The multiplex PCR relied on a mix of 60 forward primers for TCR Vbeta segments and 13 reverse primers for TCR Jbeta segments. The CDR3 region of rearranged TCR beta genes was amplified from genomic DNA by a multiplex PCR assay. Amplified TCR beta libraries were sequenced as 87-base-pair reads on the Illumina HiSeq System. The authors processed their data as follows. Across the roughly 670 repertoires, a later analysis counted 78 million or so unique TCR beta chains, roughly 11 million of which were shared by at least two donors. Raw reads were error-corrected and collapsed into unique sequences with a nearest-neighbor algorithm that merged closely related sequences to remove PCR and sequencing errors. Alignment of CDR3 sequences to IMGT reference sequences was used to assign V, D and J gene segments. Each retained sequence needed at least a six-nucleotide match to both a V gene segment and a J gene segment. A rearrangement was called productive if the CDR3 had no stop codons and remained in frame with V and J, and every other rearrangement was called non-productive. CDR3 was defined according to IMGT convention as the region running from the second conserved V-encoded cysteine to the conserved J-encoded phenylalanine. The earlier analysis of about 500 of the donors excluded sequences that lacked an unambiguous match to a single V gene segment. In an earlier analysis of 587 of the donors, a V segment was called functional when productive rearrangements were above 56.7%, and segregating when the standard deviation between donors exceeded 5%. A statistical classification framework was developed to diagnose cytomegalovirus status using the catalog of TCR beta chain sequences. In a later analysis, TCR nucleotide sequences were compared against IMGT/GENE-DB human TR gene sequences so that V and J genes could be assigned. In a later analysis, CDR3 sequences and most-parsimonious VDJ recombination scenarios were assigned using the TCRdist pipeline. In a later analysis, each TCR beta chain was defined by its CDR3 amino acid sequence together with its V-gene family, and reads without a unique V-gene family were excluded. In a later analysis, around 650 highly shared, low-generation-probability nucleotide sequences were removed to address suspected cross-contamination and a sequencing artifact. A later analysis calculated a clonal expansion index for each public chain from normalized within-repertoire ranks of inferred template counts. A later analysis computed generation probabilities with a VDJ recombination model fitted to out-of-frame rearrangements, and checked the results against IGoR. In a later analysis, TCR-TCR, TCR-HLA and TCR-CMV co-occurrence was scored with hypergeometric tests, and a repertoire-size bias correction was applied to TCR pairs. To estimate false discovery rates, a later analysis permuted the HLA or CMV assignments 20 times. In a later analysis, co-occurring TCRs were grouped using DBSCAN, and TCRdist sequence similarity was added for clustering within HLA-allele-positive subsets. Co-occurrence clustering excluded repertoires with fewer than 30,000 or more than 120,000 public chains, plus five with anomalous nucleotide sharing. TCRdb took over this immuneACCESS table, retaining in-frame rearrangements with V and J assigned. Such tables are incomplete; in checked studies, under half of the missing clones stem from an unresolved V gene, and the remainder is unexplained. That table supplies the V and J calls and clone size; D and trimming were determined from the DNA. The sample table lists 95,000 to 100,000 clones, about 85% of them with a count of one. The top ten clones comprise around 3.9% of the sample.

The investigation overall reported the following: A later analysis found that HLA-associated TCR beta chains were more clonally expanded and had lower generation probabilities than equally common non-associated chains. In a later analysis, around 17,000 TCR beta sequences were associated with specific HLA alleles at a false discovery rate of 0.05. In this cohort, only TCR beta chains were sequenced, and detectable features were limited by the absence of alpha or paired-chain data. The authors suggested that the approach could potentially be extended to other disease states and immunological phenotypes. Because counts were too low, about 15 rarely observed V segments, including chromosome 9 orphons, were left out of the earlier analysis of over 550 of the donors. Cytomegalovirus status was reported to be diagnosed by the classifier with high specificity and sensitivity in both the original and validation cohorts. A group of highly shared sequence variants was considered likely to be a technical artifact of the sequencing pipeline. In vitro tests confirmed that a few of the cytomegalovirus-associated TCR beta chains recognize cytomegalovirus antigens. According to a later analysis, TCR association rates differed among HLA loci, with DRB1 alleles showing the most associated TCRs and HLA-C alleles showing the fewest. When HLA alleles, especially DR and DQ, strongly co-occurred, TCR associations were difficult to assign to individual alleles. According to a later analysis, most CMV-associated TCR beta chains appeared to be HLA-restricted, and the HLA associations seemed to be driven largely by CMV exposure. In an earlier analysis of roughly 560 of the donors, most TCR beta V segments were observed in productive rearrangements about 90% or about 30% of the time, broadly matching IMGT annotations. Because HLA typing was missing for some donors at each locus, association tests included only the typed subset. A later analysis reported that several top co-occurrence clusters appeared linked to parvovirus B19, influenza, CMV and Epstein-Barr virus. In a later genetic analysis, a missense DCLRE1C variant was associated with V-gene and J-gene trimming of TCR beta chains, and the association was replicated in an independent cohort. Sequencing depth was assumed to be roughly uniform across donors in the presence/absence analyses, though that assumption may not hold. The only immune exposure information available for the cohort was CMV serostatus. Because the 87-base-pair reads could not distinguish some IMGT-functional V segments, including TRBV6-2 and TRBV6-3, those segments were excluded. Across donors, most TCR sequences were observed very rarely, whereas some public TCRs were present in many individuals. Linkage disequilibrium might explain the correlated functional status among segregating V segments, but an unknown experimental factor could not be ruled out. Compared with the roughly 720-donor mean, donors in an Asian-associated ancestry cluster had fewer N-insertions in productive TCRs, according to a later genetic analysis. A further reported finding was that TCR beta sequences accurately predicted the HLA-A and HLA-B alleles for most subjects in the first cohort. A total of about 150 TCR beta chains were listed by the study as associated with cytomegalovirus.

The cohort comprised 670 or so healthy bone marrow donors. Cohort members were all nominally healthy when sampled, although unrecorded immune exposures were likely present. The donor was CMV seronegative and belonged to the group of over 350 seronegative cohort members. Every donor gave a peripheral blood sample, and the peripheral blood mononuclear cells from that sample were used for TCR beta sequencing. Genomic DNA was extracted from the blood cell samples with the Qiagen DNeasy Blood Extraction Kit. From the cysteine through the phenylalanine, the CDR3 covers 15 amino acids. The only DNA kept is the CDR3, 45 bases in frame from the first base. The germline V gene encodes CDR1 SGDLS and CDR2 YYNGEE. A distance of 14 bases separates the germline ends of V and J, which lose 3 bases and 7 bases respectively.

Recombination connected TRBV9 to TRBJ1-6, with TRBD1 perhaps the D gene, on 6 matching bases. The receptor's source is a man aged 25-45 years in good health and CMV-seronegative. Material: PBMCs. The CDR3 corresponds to CASSAAGTLNSPLHF. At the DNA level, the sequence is TGTGCCAGCAGCGCCGCCGGGACATTAAATTCACCCCTCCACTTT.